Following are 32 T cell receptor beta chains from one sample sequenced in a study of shared clonotypes between healthy human individuals. TCRdb's copy holds only in-frame clones and misses some; the assay was immunoSEQ multiplex PCR. In the table there are hundreds of thousands of clones, less than 96% of which are singletons. Specimen: naive CD4+ T cells sorted from blood. Subset given: CD45RA+ positively selected. The receptors derive from a woman in her 30s in good health.

This CDR3 reads CASSLAPGPSNTGELFF. In nucleotides, the CDR3 is TGCGCCAGCAGCTTGGCCCCCGGGCCAAGCAACACCGGGGAGCTGTTTTTT. The chain has TRBV5-1 and TRBJ2-2; no clear D gene. V dropped 0 bases and J dropped 2 bases, with 14 bases sitting between them. Germline CDR1 is SGHRS and CDR2 is YFSETQ. This CDR3 contains 17 residues.

The CDR3 bases are TGCGCCAGCAGCTCGGATCCGGGGCAAGGCTACACCTTC. Translation: CASSSDPGQGYTF. The chain recombines TRBV5-1 with TRBJ1-2; TRBD1 might be the D (5 bases). Germline V CDR1 and CDR2: SGHRS, YFSETQ. This CDR3 is built from 13 residues. Trimming stripped 3 bases from V and 8 bases from J, with 14 bases between. The variable domain in full, with the rest retrieved from reference TRBV5-1 and TRBJ1-2, is KAGVTQTPRYLIKTRGQQVTLSCSPISGHRSVSWYQQTPGQGLQFLFEYFSETQRNKGNFPGRFSGRQFSNSRSEMNVSTLELGDSALYLCASSSDPGQGYTFGSGTRLTVV.

The chain recombines TRBV1 with TRBJ2-1; the tabulated D call, TRBD2, remains unverified against the DNA. TRBV1 is tagged as a pseudogene. CDR3 length: 15 residues. The CDR3 DNA reads TGCACCAGCAGCCAACTAGCGGGAGGAAATAATGAGCAGTTCTTC. Its translation is CTSSQLAGGNNEQFF.

This chain links TRBV9 with TRBJ2-2; D possibly corresponds to TRBD2 (5 bases). The CDR3 has 13 amino acids. V lost 0 bases, J lost 7 bases, and 7 bases lay in between. The germline V gene encodes CDR1 SGDLS and CDR2 YYNGEE. The CDR3 nucleotides read TGTGCCAGCAGCGTAGGACTACACGGGGAGCTGTTTTTT. This sequence encodes CASSVGLHGELFF. The whole variable domain, remainder taken from reference TRBV9 and TRBJ2-2, is DSGVTQTPKHLITATGQRVTLRCSPRSGDLSVYWYQQSLDQGLQFLIQYYNGEERAKGNILERFSAQQFPDLHSELNLSSLELGDSALYFCASSVGLHGELFFGEGSRLTVL.

The chain is built from TRBV7-8 and TRBJ2-5, with D perhaps assigned TRBD1 or TRBD2 (5 bases each). The better agreement between TRBJ2-7 and the DNA end casts doubt on the J call. CDR1 is SGHVS and CDR2 is FQNEAQ in the germline V gene. CDR3 size: 14 residues. DNA of the CDR3: TGTGCCAGCAGCGCCCCCGGGACGTGGCGCGAGCAGTACTTC. The encoded protein is CASSAPGTWREQYF.

CDR3 sequence (DNA): TGTGCCAGCAGTACCGGACGGAAAGGCTACACCTTC. Its protein product is CASSTGRKGYTF. The chain uses TRBV6-5 and TRBJ1-2, with D unresolved. CDR1 MNHEY and CDR2 SVGAGI come from the germline V gene. This CDR3 contains 12 residues. Trimming left V 5 bases short and J 8 bases short, with 12 bases between.

Points on this clone: The sample has other DNA sequences that encode this CDR3 too. CDR3 region: CASSERLRPYEQYF. CDR3 DNA sequence: TGCGCCAGCAGTGAGCGCCTAAGACCCTACGAGCAGTACTTC. The chain links TRBV10-1 to TRBJ2-7; no clear D. Germline-derived CDR1 and CDR2 are WNHNN and SYGVQD (reference sequence). Trimming pared 2 bases from V and 2 bases from J, leaving 10 bases between. The CDR3 is 14 amino acids.

Turning to this clone: The germline gene is not matched at one end of the junction; a read error may be the cause. The gene calls are TRBV11-1 and TRBJ1-1, with D maybe TRBD1 (5 bases). CDR1 is SGHAT and CDR2 is FQDESV in the germline V gene (reference sequence). The CDR3 totals 12 residues. The CDR3 sequence is CASSGGNSEAFF. CDR3 coding DNA: TGTGCCAGCAGCGGGGGTAACAGTGAAGCTTTCTTT.

The CDR3 here is CASSLKGGTGSYEQYF. CDR3 DNA sequence: TGTGCCAGCAGCTTAAAGGGAGGGACAGGGTCATACGAGCAGTACTTC. The chain combines TRBV7-8 with TRBJ2-7, with TRBD1 identical over 9 bases. V was clipped by 2 bases and J by 4 bases; unmatched bases: 9. Germline CDR1 is SGHVS and CDR2 is FQNEAQ. The length of the CDR3 is 16 residues.

The V gene is TRBV18, the J gene TRBJ2-7, with 7 bases identical to TRBD2. V was clipped by 5 bases and J by 0 bases; unmatched bases: 7. Germline-derived CDR1 and CDR2 are KGHSH and LQKENI. The CDR3 sequence is 15 residues long. The CDR3 here is CASSYGGSSSYEQYF. The CDR3 nucleotides read TGTGCCAGCTCATACGGCGGGAGTAGCTCCTACGAGCAGTACTTC.

The chain recombines TRBV6-5 with TRBJ2-6; 8 bases line up with TRBD1. This CDR3 comprises 15 residues. Germline assignment: CDR1 MNHEY and CDR2 SVGAGI. Germline trimming cut 5 bases from V and 2 bases from J; bases unmatched to any gene: 2. CDR3 loop: CASSGTGTGANVLTF. CDR3 in DNA: TGTGCCAGCAGTGGGACAGGTACTGGGGCCAACGTCCTGACTTTC.

In the case of this clone: In the same sample, other DNA sequences code for this CDR3. This chain uses TRBV27 with TRBJ1-4, with a tentative D call TRBD1 (6 bases). Trimming removed 3 bases from V and 0 bases from J, with 8 bases in between. Germline CDR1 and CDR2: MNHEY and SMNVEV (reference sequence). The CDR3 length is 15 residues. This CDR3 is CASSLAGATNEKLFF. The DNA for the CDR3 is TGTGCCAGCAGTTTGGCAGGGGCAACTAATGAAAAACTGTTTTTT.

This chain links TRBV9 with TRBJ2-5; D is ambiguous. The DNA end is a closer match to TRBJ2-7, so the J assignment may be wrong. The CDR3 is made up of 15 amino acids. Germline values: CDR1 SGDLS, CDR2 YYNGEE. The CDR3 is CASSPQPQRPYEQYF. The CDR3 DNA is TGTGCCAGCAGCCCTCAGCCTCAGAGACCCTACGAGCAGTACTTC.

The chain is built from TRBV28 and TRBJ1-4; D is unresolved. CDR3 length: 17 residues. The germline gives CDR1 MDHEN, CDR2 SYDVKM. V was trimmed by 5 bases and J by 3 bases, leaving 19 bases between them. Here the CDR3 DNA reads TGTGCCAGCAGTGCAAACATGGGTCTGCAGGCTAATGAAAAACTGTTTTTT. Protein sequence: CASSANMGLQANEKLFF.

V is TRBV4-2 and J is TRBJ2-1, with D uncertain. The CDR3 runs to 17 residues. The V end lost 0 bases, the J end lost 1 base, and 13 bases lay between the germline ends. CDR1 is LGHNA, CDR2 YNFKEQ, per germline. CDR3 sequence (DNA): TGTGCCAGCAGCCAAGACCTACACTTCGGGTCCTACAATGAGCAGTTCTTC. This translates into CASSQDLHFGSYNEQFF.

This rearrangement joins TRBV10-2 to TRBJ2-7, with a possible D match to TRBD1 (6 bases). Germline lookup yields CDR1 WSHSY and CDR2 SAAADI. V was pared by 2 bases and J by 1 base, with 12 bases between. The CDR3 length is 15 residues. The CDR3 coding sequence is TGCGCCAGCAGTGAGCTGGCAGGGGTGTCCTACGAGCAGTACTTC. Translation gives CASSELAGVSYEQYF.

The chain combines TRBV5-1 with TRBJ2-7, with 7 bases aligning to TRBD1. Germline values: CDR1 SGHRS, CDR2 YFSETQ. V gave up 0 bases and J gave up 2 bases; unmatched junction bases: 5. The CDR3 contains 15 residues. DNA of the CDR3: TGCGCCAGCAGCTTGGGGGGACAGTCGACCTACGAGCAGTACTTC. This sequence encodes CASSLGGQSTYEQYF.

This clone has a single count. This chain links TRBV27 with TRBJ1-2, with no clear D. Germline values: CDR1 MNHEY, CDR2 SMNVEV (reference sequence). Between the trimmed V and J ends, which lost 0 bases and 2 bases, there was a span of 7 bases. The CDR3 consists of 14 residues. The CDR3 loop reads CASSLSGWNYGYTF. CDR3 nucleotides: TGTGCCAGCAGTTTATCGGGGTGGAACTATGGCTACACCTTC.

V and J are TRBV21-1 and TRBJ2-7; the table's D call TRBD1 went unverified against the DNA. TRBV21-1 is a listed pseudogene. The CDR3 has 16 residues. The CDR3 sequence: CASTARAGQGFDEQYF. As DNA, the CDR3 is TGTGCCAGCACGGCTCGTGCTGGACAGGGGTTCGACGAGCAGTACTTC.

The chain links TRBV7-9 to TRBJ2-7; D is possibly TRBD1 or TRBD2 (5 bases each). The CDR3 covers 15 residues. The V gene's germline CDR1 is SEHNR and CDR2 FQNEAQ (reference sequence). V lost 4 bases and J 3 bases, leaving 16 bases between the germline ends. The CDR3 DNA is TGTGCCAGCAGCTCCCTGGGAACGGGGCTCTACGAGCAGTACTTC. Protein sequence: CASSSLGTGLYEQYF.

The CDR3 nucleotides read TGTGCCACCATGCTCCGCGGGGACCTGGGGGAGCAGTACTTC. Protein: CATMLRGDLGEQYF. The chain joins TRBV28 to TRBJ2-7, with D tentatively TRBD2 (6 bases). Trimming cost V 10 bases and J 7 bases, with 23 bases left between them. Germline assignment: CDR1 MDHEN and CDR2 SYDVKM. The CDR3 length is 14 residues.

The chain carries TRBV30 and TRBJ2-2, with D possibly matching TRBD2 (5 bases). Germline V gives CDR1 GTSNPN, CDR2 SVGIG (reference sequence). The length of the CDR3 is 12 residues. The V end lost 2 bases, the J end lost 7 bases, and 8 bases lay between the germline ends. CDR3 region: CAWSPGSGELFF. The CDR3 nucleotides are TGTGCCTGGAGTCCTGGGAGCGGGGAGCTGTTTTTT.

V is TRBV19 and J is TRBJ2-5; D not certain. The J call may be wrong; the DNA end is better matched by TRBJ2-7. From germline, CDR1 is LNHDA and CDR2 SQIVND (reference sequence). The CDR3 has 12 amino acids. DNA of the CDR3: TGTGCCAGTAGTATTAGGCCAGACGAGCAGTACTTC. This codes for CASSIRPDEQYF.

Written as DNA, the CDR3 is TGTGCCAGCAGCTTGGCGGGGTTCGTCGTAGCTTTCTTT. Amino acids: CASSLAGFVVAFF. The V gene is TRBV5-8, the J gene TRBJ1-1; no definite D call. This CDR3 comprises 13 residues. V dropped 0 bases and J dropped 10 bases, with 13 bases sitting between them. CDR1 is SGHTS and CDR2 is YDEGEE in the germline V gene.

The gene calls are TRBV28 and TRBJ2-7; 8 nucleotides align to TRBD1. The CDR3 has 16 residues. The germline V gene encodes CDR1 MDHEN and CDR2 SYDVKM. The V gene end was trimmed by 6 bases and the J gene end by 0 bases; junction bases not matched to a gene: 10. CDR3: CASRDEQGVNSYEQYF. The CDR3 DNA reads TGTGCCAGCAGAGACGAACAGGGGGTCAACTCCTACGAGCAGTACTTC. The entire variable domain, with the rest obtained from reference TRBV28 and TRBJ2-7, is as follows: DVKVTQSSRYLVKRTGEKVFLECVQDMDHENMFWYRQDPGLGLRLIYFSYDVKMKEKGDIPEGYSVSREKKERFSLILESASTNQTSMYLCASRDEQGVNSYEQYFGPGTRLTVT.

This chain connects TRBV5-1 to TRBJ2-7, with TRBD1 matching over 9 bases. The J segment lost 3 bases and the V segment lost 5 bases, leaving 15 bases of the junction unmatched. Germline V gives CDR1 SGHRS, CDR2 YFSETQ. The CDR3 is 17 residues long. In nucleotides, the CDR3 is TGCGCCAGCAGTACAAGTACCTCCGGGACAGGGAACTACGAGCAGTACTTC. Protein: CASSTSTSGTGNYEQYF.

The chain joins TRBV10-3 to TRBJ2-7, with D perhaps TRBD1 (6 bases). The CDR3 loop spans 15 amino acids. Germline V lookup: CDR1 ENHRY, CDR2 SYGVKD. The V end was cut by 0 bases, the J end by 6 bases, with 15 bases between. The CDR3 loop is CAISESTGRPREQYF. In DNA, the CDR3 is TGTGCCATCAGTGAGTCTACAGGGCGGCCTCGCGAGCAGTACTTC.

V is TRBV7-6 and J is TRBJ1-5; possibly TRBD1 for D (6 bases). Germline CDR1 is SGHVS and CDR2 is FNYEAQ. The ends were cut back, 0 bases at V and 5 bases at J, with 8 bases in the middle. CDR3 length: 14 amino acids. Written as DNA, the CDR3 is TGTGCCAGCAGCTTAGCGCCAGGGGATCAGCCCCAGCATTTT. It encodes CASSLAPGDQPQHF.

The V and J genes are TRBV28 and TRBJ2-7, with 11 bases that match TRBD1. V lost 5 bases, J lost 4 bases, and 7 bases stayed unmatched. The CDR3 is 15 residues long. CDR1 is MDHEN and CDR2 is SYDVKM in the germline V gene. The CDR3 nucleotides read TGTGCCAGCAGTCCAACGGACAGGGGGCTTTACGAGCAGTACTTC. Residues: CASSPTDRGLYEQYF.

V gene TRBV28 combines with J gene TRBJ1-4; the match to TRBD1 covers 7 bases. The CDR3 is 14 amino acids. Looked up from germline, CDR1 is MDHEN and CDR2 is SYDVKM. The V gene end was trimmed by 6 bases and the J gene end by 7 bases; junction bases not matched to a gene: 8. CDR3 region: CASRGGQSPEKLFF. The CDR3 bases are TGTGCCAGCAGGGGGGGACAGTCCCCTGAAAAACTGTTTTTT.

The chain links TRBV28 to TRBJ2-7; D perhaps matches TRBD2 (6 bases). Per germline, CDR1 MDHEN and CDR2 SYDVKM. The ends were cut back, 2 bases at V and 6 bases at J, with 17 bases in the middle. The CDR3 spans 15 residues. Here the CDR3 DNA reads TGTGCCAGCAGTTTAGGGGGGAATTGGGTTGGCGAGCAGTACTTC. Amino acids: CASSLGGNWVGEQYF. The entire variable domain, with the rest obtained from reference TRBV28 and TRBJ2-7, is as follows: DVKVTQSSRYLVKRTGEKVFLECVQDMDHENMFWYRQDPGLGLRLIYFSYDVKMKEKGDIPEGYSVSREKKERFSLILESASTNQTSMYLCASSLGGNWVGEQYFGPGTRLTVT.

J is TRBJ2-3 and V is TRBV2; D unclear. In germline, CDR1 is SNHLY, CDR2 FYNNEI. The CDR3 runs 15 residues. V was pared by 6 bases and J by 4 bases, with 17 bases between. The chain's CDR3 is CASRQQAKVADTQYF. In nucleotides, the CDR3 is TGTGCCAGCAGACAACAAGCTAAGGTCGCAGATACGCAGTATTTT.